This T cell receptor (beta chain) was observed in a study of T-cell reconstitution after alpha-beta-depleted transplantation in children. Study-wide points: Several hundred rapidly expanded clones from non-depleted graft cells reportedly supplied alpha-beta T cells about two months post-transplant.

Unique molecular identifiers were used in preparing the TCRbeta library. TCRdb redid the calling of the PCR reads with MiXCR, one entry per CDR3 protein. The sample has approximately 500,000 distinct CDR3 sequences, about 11% seen once. The CDR3 loop spans 11 amino acids. Per germline, CDR1 MDHEN and CDR2 SYDVKM. V was shortened by 8 bases and J by 4 bases, with 8 bases between the two germline ends. This clonotype has more than one count but fewer than ten. Its matching antigen is unknown. The TCR sequence derives from a child aged 2-15 years with inherited bone marrow failure, due to receive a stem cell transplant. The sequences come from PBMCs, collected before TCRalphabeta/CD19-depleted stem cell transplant. This chain connects TRBV28 to TRBJ2-5; D remains unclear. CDR3: CASLERETQYF. The CDR3, as DNA: TGTGCCAGCTTGGAACGAGAGACCCAGTACTTC.